This TCR beta chain derives from a study of CD8 T cells in Susac syndrome. The RNA input was 0.5 to 1 ug, and it was reverse transcribed with random hexamers. Each CDR3 protein gets one entry after TCRdb re-called the immunoSEQ multiplex PCR reads with MiXCR. The table records tens of thousands of distinct CDR3 sequences, about 94% of them present only once. Germline V gene data show CDR1 as SGHAT and CDR2 as FQNNGV. This CDR3 has 15 amino acids. Trimming stripped 1 base from V and 3 bases from J, with 10 bases between. This clonotype was obtained from a human donor in good health. Specimen: CD8+ T cells from PBMCs. This chain joins TRBV11-2 and TRBJ1-5; D is unresolved. The DNA of the CDR3 is TGTGCCAGCAGCTTAGGACTGATTTCCAATCAGCCCCAGCATTTT. It yields the protein CASSLGLISNQPQHF.